Presented here are 4 T cell receptor beta chains from one specimen sequenced in a study of cytomegalovirus exposure and HLA in healthy donors. The method was immunoSEQ multiplex PCR; TCRdb's version includes in-frame clones alone and lacks a portion of them. Among about 170,000 clones listed, roughly 95% were seen once. Sequences were obtained from PBMCs. Receptors originate from a woman in her late teens or twenties in good health and CMV-seronegative.

V and J are TRBV4-1 and TRBJ2-1; D uncertain. V shed 4 bases and J shed 6 bases, with 7 bases lying between them. CDR1 and CDR2 (germline): MGHRA, YSYEKL. The CDR3 runs to 12 residues. The CDR3 sequence is CASSRSVNEQFF. CDR3 in DNA: TGCGCCAGCAGCCGGAGCGTCAATGAGCAGTTCTTC.

The gene calls are TRBV5-1 and TRBJ2-3, with TRBD2 identical over 7 bases. V lost 2 bases and J lost 3; bases outside the gene matches: 6. In germline, CDR1 is SGHRS, CDR2 YFSETQ. The CDR3 is 15 residues long. The CDR3 here is CASSFERGATDTQYF. The CDR3 bases are TGCGCCAGCAGCTTCGAGCGGGGAGCGACAGATACGCAGTATTTT. Combining the CDR3 with reference TRBV5-1 and TRBJ2-3 gives the whole variable domain KAGVTQTPRYLIKTRGQQVTLSCSPISGHRSVSWYQQTPGQGLQFLFEYFSETQRNKGNFPGRFSGRQFSNSRSEMNVSTLELGDSALYLCASSFERGATDTQYFGPGTRLTVL.

V usage is TRBV6-5 and J usage is TRBJ1-6; no reliable D call. CDR3 length: 13 residues. From germline, CDR1 is MNHEY and CDR2 SVGAGI. Trimming removed 4 bases from V and 9 bases from J, with 10 bases in between. CDR3 protein: CASSSFEGSPLHF. For the CDR3, the DNA is TGTGCCAGCAGTTCATTCGAGGGTTCACCCCTCCACTTT.

The chain recombines TRBV19 with TRBJ1-2; 9 bases match TRBD1. Per the germline V gene, CDR1 is LNHDA and CDR2 is SQIVND (reference sequence). The CDR3 extends over 14 amino acids. V was pared by 6 bases and J by 8 bases, with 10 bases of the junction left unmatched. CDR3 loop: CASRTTGTGTGYTF. The CDR3 DNA reads as TGTGCCAGTAGAACCACCGGGACAGGGACCGGCTACACCTTC.